This T cell receptor beta chain emerged from a study of T cell responses to AZD1222 COVID-19 vaccine (dated by TCRdb to the early 2020s). For the study in its entirety: TCR sequencing was performed for some 250 trial participants, of whom some 200 were given two doses of AZD1222 and roughly 25 were given two doses of MenACWY control vaccine. Trial participants were enrolled by age into subgroups of 18-55, 56-69 and 70-plus years, and around 140, 26 and 57 TCR-sequenced participants, respectively, were included in these subgroups.

The CDR3 starts with the cysteine, ends with the phenylalanine, and has 14 residues. Solely the CDR3 DNA is kept, with 42 bases framed from the first base. Trimming removed 0 bases from V and 10 bases from J; the gene matches leave 7 bases unexplained. CDR1 LGHDT and CDR2 YNNKEL were looked up in the germline V gene (reference sequence). The time point label on this specimen signifies: baseline before first vaccination. According to the study, the label for this sample's treatment or condition signals: meningococcal conjugate vaccine given as trial control. Samples from vaccinated people were obtained from the UK trials COV001 and COV002, which included a single-blind randomized controlled phase 2/3 trial of AZD1222 (ChAdOx1 nCoV-19) in healthy adults. Trial participant PBMC samples were collected at day 0 and day 28 after the second dose for TCRbeta chain sequencing. Comment on this clone: The antigen it recognizes is unknown. No base qualities exist here, and no much larger clone lies one base off it.

The CDR3 regions of human TCRbeta chains were analyzed by immunosequencing. Concerning the study's data processing: Repertoire TCRs were matched against a reference library of SARS-CoV-2-specific TCRs generated with the MIRA antigen-specificity platform. Breadth was defined as the fraction of unique TCRs that were SARS-CoV-2-associated, and depth was defined as the fraction of total T cells that were SARS-CoV-2-associated. Using the MIRA data, every spike-specific TCR was mapped to the spike region that the TCR reacted to and assigned to either a CD4 or a CD8 class. Log10-transformed breadth and depth values were compared by one-way ANOVA with Sidak's multiple comparisons tests. In TCRdb, the immuneACCESS table is reduced to in-frame sequences with V and J assigned. These tables do not hold every clone; where another copy was compared, an unresolved V gene accounts for under half, and the others remain unexplained. V and J calls and clone size are as listed in that table; D and trimming were resolved from the DNA. Counted in this sample were some 120,000 clones; around 89% of them appeared once. Around 10% of the sample goes to the ten largest clones.

On the study overall, not on this receptor specifically: Spike-specific TCR breadth and depth rose significantly after two AZD1222 doses compared with day 0 and with MenACWY recipients. In the small 56-69-year group, the increase in depth fell short of significance, most likely because of low power. Participants were mostly white British and included more females than males, and it was suggested by the authors that clonal diversity may have been underestimated. Because no day 14 peak-response samples were available, the repertoires could be characterized only after the peak T cell response. Reportedly, close to half of the unique spike-specific TCRs recognized epitopes lying outside the regions that are mutated in the B.1.351 and B.1.1.7 variants. Only a handful of AZD1222 recipients were SARS-CoV-2 seropositive at baseline, limiting conclusions about previously exposed vaccinees. Vaccine-associated CD4 TCRs spanned the whole spike protein, with dominant responses in regions 160-218 and 743-854.

The rearrangement combines TRBV3-1 (or the pseudogene TRBV3-2) with TRBJ2-7; 9 central nucleotides agree with TRBD2. This receptor was taken from an adult in good health. Source: peripheral blood, taken on day 0 of MenACWY control vaccination. The DNA reads as follows: TGTGCCAGCAGCCAAGATTGGTCTAGCGGGGTACAGTACTTC. It translates as CASSQDWSSGVQYF.